These 11 T cell receptor beta chains were sequenced from one sample in a study of tumor-infiltrating lymphocytes in primary liver carcinoma. TCR beta cDNA was prepared out of about 510 ng total RNA by means of a constant-region primer. Generation of the TCR beta libraries relied on three nested multiplex PCR rounds using slightly modified ARM-PCR. The first two PCR rounds used TRBV1-TRBV30 forward primers with a C-beta reverse primer, 10 to 11 cycles each. TCRdb processed the multiplex PCR reads anew with MiXCR; each CDR3 protein has one entry. The sample has 75,000 to 80,000 distinct CDR3 sequences; roughly 71% are singletons. Both RNA and DNA were isolated together from around 20-30 mg of bulk tissue that had not been sorted. The sample taken for sequencing was tumor-adjacent normal liver tissue. Receptors were obtained from a man in his forties with primary liver carcinoma and hepatitis B virus infection.

For this clonotype: The missing conserved phenylalanine or tryptophan at the end of this CDR3 makes a read error likely. The V gene is TRBV29-1, the J gene TRBJ2-3; a weak D match, TRBD2 (5 bases). Germline lookup yields CDR1 SQVTM and CDR2 ANQGSEA. CDR3 length equals 15 residues. In DNA, the CDR3 is TGTAGCGTTGAAGTTCGGCAGCGAGGGACAGATACGCAGTATATT. Translating gives CSVEVRQRGTDTQYI.

This clonotype was recorded many times. The conserved final phenylalanine or tryptophan is absent from the CDR3, which likely points to a read error. The chain is built from TRBV29-1 and TRBJ1-1; D remains ambiguous. V was pared by 6 bases and J by 3 bases, with 5 bases between. The CDR3 extends over 10 amino acids. Germline CDR1 and CDR2: SQVTM and ANQGSEA. CDR3 in DNA: TGCAGCGTACTTGACACTGAAGCTTTCCTT. Residues: CSVLDTEAFL.

On this clonotype: Lacking the conserved final phenylalanine or tryptophan, this CDR3 likely reflects a read error. Written as DNA, the CDR3 is TGTGTCAGCAGGGAGGGGGGATCTCACGAGCAGTACATC. It yields the protein CVSREGGSHEQYI. The rearrangement links TRBV5-4 to TRBJ2-7; TRBD2 is a possible D gene (7 bases). Germline V lookup: CDR1 SGHNT, CDR2 YYREEE (reference sequence). The CDR3 length is 13 residues.

A word on this clonotype: A much larger clone differs by one base, so this may be a read error. The genes are TRBV2 and TRBJ2-7, with 8 positions matching TRBD1. The CDR3 loop spans 12 amino acids. V lost 7 bases, J lost 7 bases, and 6 bases stayed unmatched. The germline V gene encodes CDR1 SNHLY and CDR2 FYNNEI. The CDR3 sequence: CASIDRGLEQYF. The CDR3 DNA reads as TGTGCCAGCATTGACAGGGGTCTGGAGCAGTACTTC.

Concerning this clonotype: One end of the junction does not line up with germline, which may come from a read error. This chain connects TRBV11-2 to TRBJ2-7; 9 bases line up with TRBD1. This CDR3 region has 16 residues. Per germline, CDR1 SGHAT and CDR2 FQNNGV. The CDR3 DNA reads as TGTGCCGGCAGCTTAGATCATGGGACAGGGAGCTACGAGCAATACTTC. It translates to CAGSLDHGTGSYEQYF.

The table lists this clonotype with many counts. The V and J genes are TRBV13 and TRBJ2-2, with a weak D call TRBD2 (6 bases). Trimming left V 5 bases short and J 1 base short, with 17 bases between. Germline CDR1 is PRHDT and CDR2 is FYEKMQ (reference sequence). CDR3 size: 17 residues. The DNA of the CDR3 is TGTGCCAGCAGCACGGACTATGGGGGGATGAACACCGGGGAGCTGTTTTTT. It codes for CASSTDYGGMNTGELFF.

To note about this clonotype: As the CDR3 is not closed by the conserved phenylalanine or tryptophan, this likely results from a read error. V usage is TRBV10-3 and J usage is TRBJ2-7, with TRBD2 matching 14 bases. Looked up from germline, CDR1 is ENHRY and CDR2 is SYGVKD. The CDR3 covers 13 residues. The CDR3 loop reads CTTGTSGSYEQYL. Here the CDR3 DNA reads TGTACCACCGGGACTAGCGGGAGTTACGAGCAGTACTTA.

This clonotype was recorded many times. This chain joins TRBV12-3 or TRBV12-4 and TRBJ2-7; D could derive from TRBD1 or TRBD2 (5 bases each). This CDR3 has 16 amino acids. V lost 8 bases to trimming and J lost 0 bases, with 20 bases between them. The CDR3 DNA reads TGTGCCAGCCGCGTTCTCGGGGCCCAGAGCTCCTACGAGCAGTACTTC. Its translation: CASRVLGAQSSYEQYF.

The genes are TRBV12-3 or TRBV12-4 and TRBJ2-2, with D tentatively TRBD1 (5 bases). The V end lost 4 bases, the J end lost 7 bases, and 19 bases lay between the germline ends. This CDR3 region has 16 residues. CDR3 in DNA: TGTGCCAGCAGTTCAGGGCAGGAGAGAGTGGTCGGGGAGCTGTTTTTT. Its protein is CASSSGQERVVGELFF.

The chain employs TRBV29-1 and TRBJ2-1; tentatively, D is TRBD1 or TRBD2 (6 bases each). This CDR3 is 15 amino acids long. Germline values: CDR1 SQVTM, CDR2 ANQGSEA. The V end was cut by 5 bases, the J end by 4 bases, with 18 bases between. The DNA of the CDR3 is TGCAGCGTTCAAGGGGGACGGGGACTTTACAATGAGCAGTTCTTC. Translated, it gives CSVQGGRGLYNEQFF.

About this clonotype: This may stem from a read error, because a much larger clone lies one nucleotide away. No conserved phenylalanine or tryptophan ends this CDR3, so it is likely a read error. This chain connects TRBV4-1 to TRBJ2-3, with 9 positions matching TRBD2. Germline CDR1 MGHRA, CDR2 YSYEKL. J gave up 7 bases and V 0 bases, and 8 bases lay outside the gene matches. This CDR3 has 16 amino acids. CDR3 DNA sequence: TGCGCCAGCAGCCAAGATCCGGGTAGCGGGAGTAATACGCAGTATTCT. Translated: CASSQDPGSGSNTQYS.